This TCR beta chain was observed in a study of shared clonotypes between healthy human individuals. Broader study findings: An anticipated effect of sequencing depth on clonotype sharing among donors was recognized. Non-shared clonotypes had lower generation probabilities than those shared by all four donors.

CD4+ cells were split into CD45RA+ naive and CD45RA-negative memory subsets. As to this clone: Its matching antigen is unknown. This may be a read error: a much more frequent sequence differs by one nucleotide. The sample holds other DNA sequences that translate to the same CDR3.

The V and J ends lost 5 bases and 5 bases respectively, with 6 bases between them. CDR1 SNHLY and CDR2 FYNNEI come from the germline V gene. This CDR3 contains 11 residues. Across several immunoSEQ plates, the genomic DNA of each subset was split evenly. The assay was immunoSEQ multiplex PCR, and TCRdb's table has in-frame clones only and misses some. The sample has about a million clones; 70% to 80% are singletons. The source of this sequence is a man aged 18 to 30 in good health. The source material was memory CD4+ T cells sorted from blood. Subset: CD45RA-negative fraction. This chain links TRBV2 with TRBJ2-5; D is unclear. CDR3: CASSLGETQYF. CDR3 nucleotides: TGTGCCAGCAGTCTAGGGGAGACCCAGTACTTC.